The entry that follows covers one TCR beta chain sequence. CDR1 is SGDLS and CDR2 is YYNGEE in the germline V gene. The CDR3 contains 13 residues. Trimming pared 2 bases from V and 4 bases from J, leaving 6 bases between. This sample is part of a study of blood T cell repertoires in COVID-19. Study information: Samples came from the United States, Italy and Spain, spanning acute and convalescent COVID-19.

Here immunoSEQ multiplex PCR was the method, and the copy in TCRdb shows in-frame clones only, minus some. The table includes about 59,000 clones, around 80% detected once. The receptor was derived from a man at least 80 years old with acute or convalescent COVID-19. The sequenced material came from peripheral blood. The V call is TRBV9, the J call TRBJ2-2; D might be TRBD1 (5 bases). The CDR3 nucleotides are TGTGCCAGCAGCGTCGACAGCACCGGGGAGCTGTTTTTT. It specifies CASSVDSTGELFF.